Listed below are T cell receptor beta chains from one sample, sequenced in a study of CD8 T cells in ankylosing spondylitis. In TCRdb, the 5' RACE reads were re-called with MiXCR into one record per CDR3 protein. The sample yields 150,000 or so distinct CDR3 sequences, 9.5% to 13% seen once. Sequenced: blood, either unsorted or a sorted T cell fraction (not recorded which). Receptors were obtained from a male donor with ankylosing spondylitis or in good health (not recorded which). CDR3s include the opening cysteine and the closing phenylalanine or tryptophan. Each record gives: clone size, V gene, J gene, D gene, CDR3 protein. A D gene is named only where the DNA matches it firmly. Part of the rows lack a size; the others show once, few, many or a class for expanded clones.

clone_size: .; v_call: TRBV7-9; j_call: TRBJ2-3; d_call: TRBD2; cdr3_aa: CASSFLAGGAEDTQYF
clone_size: few; v_call: TRBV15; j_call: TRBJ2-1; d_call: TRBD2; cdr3_aa: CATSRDAGGAGYEQFF
clone_size: many; v_call: TRBV5-1; j_call: TRBJ2-2; d_call: .; cdr3_aa: CASSLITNANTGELFF
clone_size: .; v_call: TRBV7-9; j_call: TRBJ2-2; d_call: .; cdr3_aa: CASSSTQGRNTGELFF
clone_size: .; v_call: TRBV7-9; j_call: TRBJ2-5; d_call: TRBD2; cdr3_aa: CASSFGLAGGKETQYF
clone_size: many; v_call: TRBV29-1; j_call: TRBJ2-5; d_call: TRBD2; cdr3_aa: CSARAGDQTQYF
clone_size: few; v_call: TRBV18; j_call: TRBJ2-7; d_call: .; cdr3_aa: CASSPGQGQSYEQYF
clone_size: many; v_call: TRBV27; j_call: TRBJ2-2; d_call: .; cdr3_aa: CASSLLEGGELFF
clone_size: many; v_call: TRBV7-8; j_call: TRBJ2-3; d_call: .; cdr3_aa: CASSSSESSTDTQYF
clone_size: many; v_call: TRBV10-3; j_call: TRBJ2-1; d_call: TRBD1; cdr3_aa: CAISTGGSYNEQFF
clone_size: many; v_call: TRBV3-1; j_call: TRBJ2-3; d_call: .; cdr3_aa: CASSLEGEEDTQYF
clone_size: .; v_call: TRBV7-2; j_call: TRBJ2-1; d_call: TRBD2; cdr3_aa: CASSLAPSGGLNEQFF
clone_size: many; v_call: TRBV2; j_call: TRBJ1-3; d_call: .; cdr3_aa: CASSEEGTGNTIYF
clone_size: many; v_call: TRBV7-9; j_call: TRBJ2-5; d_call: .; cdr3_aa: CAPKTQYF
clone_size: few; v_call: TRBV7-9; j_call: TRBJ2-1; d_call: TRBD2; cdr3_aa: CASSLTSGPSRDEQFF
clone_size: many; v_call: TRBV29-1; j_call: TRBJ2-4; d_call: .; cdr3_aa: CSVGPFGVAKNIQYF
clone_size: .; v_call: TRBV6-1; j_call: TRBJ1-1; d_call: TRBD1; cdr3_aa: CASTVRQGGRAFF
clone_size: many; v_call: TRBV12-3/TRBV12-4; j_call: TRBJ2-3; d_call: .; cdr3_aa: CASRPGPLLSTDTQYF
clone_size: many; v_call: TRBV5-1; j_call: TRBJ1-1; d_call: .; cdr3_aa: CASSIWGDDTEAFF
clone_size: few; v_call: TRBV7-2; j_call: TRBJ1-5; d_call: TRBD1; cdr3_aa: CASSAWTGGEPQHF
clone_size: many; v_call: TRBV12-3/TRBV12-4; j_call: TRBJ1-3; d_call: .; cdr3_aa: CASGSDGGSGNTIYF
clone_size: few; v_call: TRBV3-1; j_call: TRBJ2-1; d_call: TRBD1; cdr3_aa: CASSQVSGTGGEFF
clone_size: many; v_call: TRBV28; j_call: TRBJ2-2; d_call: TRBD1; cdr3_aa: CASSSLEGQGYTGELFF
clone_size: .; v_call: TRBV24-1; j_call: TRBJ2-1; d_call: TRBD2; cdr3_aa: CATSETRIFTGLAGGRYYNEQFF
clone_size: once; v_call: TRBV7-9; j_call: TRBJ1-2; d_call: .; cdr3_aa: CASSLPQGSGYGYTF
clone_size: many; v_call: TRBV10-2; j_call: TRBJ1-5; d_call: TRBD1; cdr3_aa: CASRPGTGNQPQHF
clone_size: many; v_call: TRBV9; j_call: TRBJ2-3; d_call: .; cdr3_aa: CASSVRASGTDTQYF
clone_size: few; v_call: TRBV20-1; j_call: TRBJ2-5; d_call: TRBD2; cdr3_aa: CSARAARGGQETQYF
clone_size: many; v_call: TRBV5-6; j_call: TRBJ2-3; d_call: .; cdr3_aa: CASSLAWQITDTQYF
clone_size: many; v_call: TRBV11-2; j_call: TRBJ2-1; d_call: .; cdr3_aa: CASSLLGGNNNEQFF
clone_size: many; v_call: TRBV4-3; j_call: TRBJ1-3; d_call: .; cdr3_aa: CASSQESGNTIYF
clone_size: many; v_call: TRBV12-3/TRBV12-4; j_call: TRBJ1-4; d_call: .; cdr3_aa: CASSPGQVAKLFF
clone_size: many; v_call: TRBV6-2/TRBV6-3; j_call: TRBJ2-2; d_call: .; cdr3_aa: CATTGLSGELFF
clone_size: many; v_call: TRBV15; j_call: TRBJ2-5; d_call: .; cdr3_aa: CATSRDPSETQYF
clone_size: many; v_call: TRBV6-1; j_call: TRBJ2-7; d_call: TRBD1; cdr3_aa: CASSGSRTGGSYEQYF
clone_size: many; v_call: TRBV5-1; j_call: TRBJ2-1; d_call: TRBD2; cdr3_aa: CASSLSVAGANEQFF
clone_size: .; v_call: TRBV10-3; j_call: TRBJ2-5; d_call: TRBD2; cdr3_aa: CAIRSGTQEETQYF
clone_size: many; v_call: TRBV12-3/TRBV12-4; j_call: TRBJ2-1; d_call: .; cdr3_aa: CASLIGRSSYNEQFF
clone_size: many; v_call: TRBV12-3/TRBV12-4; j_call: TRBJ2-3; d_call: TRBD2; cdr3_aa: CAIGGIGTDTQYF
clone_size: many; v_call: TRBV29-1; j_call: TRBJ1-1; d_call: .; cdr3_aa: CSSGQNTEAFF
clone_size: .; v_call: TRBV10-3; j_call: TRBJ2-1; d_call: .; cdr3_aa: CAISDMVQGRGNEQFF
clone_size: many; v_call: TRBV12-3/TRBV12-4; j_call: TRBJ1-1; d_call: .; cdr3_aa: CASSIAGGSTEAFF
clone_size: many; v_call: TRBV16; j_call: TRBJ2-7; d_call: .; cdr3_aa: CASSPRGDSAYEQYF
clone_size: .; v_call: TRBV5-1; j_call: TRBJ2-1; d_call: TRBD1; cdr3_aa: CASRPRQGSYNEQFF
clone_size: few; v_call: TRBV11-2; j_call: TRBJ2-5; d_call: .; cdr3_aa: CASSLGTKETQYF
clone_size: few; v_call: TRBV4-3; j_call: TRBJ2-5; d_call: .; cdr3_aa: CASSQEEGPLQETQYF
clone_size: few; v_call: TRBV7-9; j_call: TRBJ2-1; d_call: TRBD1; cdr3_aa: CASSPTRQGAREQFF
clone_size: .; v_call: TRBV6-6; j_call: TRBJ2-7; d_call: TRBD1; cdr3_aa: CASRRDREHEQYF
clone_size: .; v_call: TRBV20-1; j_call: TRBJ2-2; d_call: TRBD1; cdr3_aa: CSSRGRAPGSGELFF
clone_size: few; v_call: TRBV7-8; j_call: TRBJ2-1; d_call: TRBD2; cdr3_aa: CASSFGGLAGVYNEQFF
clone_size: .; v_call: TRBV7-2; j_call: TRBJ1-6; d_call: .; cdr3_aa: CASSLGSTYNSPLHF
clone_size: many; v_call: TRBV12-3/TRBV12-4; j_call: TRBJ1-5; d_call: .; cdr3_aa: CASSQGRRAGQPQHF
clone_size: many; v_call: TRBV24-1; j_call: TRBJ2-2; d_call: .; cdr3_aa: CATVDKDANTGELFF
clone_size: many; v_call: TRBV5-1; j_call: TRBJ2-2; d_call: TRBD2; cdr3_aa: CASSSSDGGATGELFF
clone_size: .; v_call: TRBV20-1; j_call: TRBJ1-4; d_call: .; cdr3_aa: CSASMGRAEKLFF
clone_size: many; v_call: TRBV7-9; j_call: TRBJ2-5; d_call: TRBD1; cdr3_aa: CASSATGEIETQYF
clone_size: few; v_call: TRBV12-3/TRBV12-4; j_call: TRBJ2-3; d_call: .; cdr3_aa: CASSLDRDSTDTQYF
clone_size: many; v_call: TRBV29-1; j_call: TRBJ1-4; d_call: .; cdr3_aa: CSVKGTGKFGHEKLFF
clone_size: many; v_call: TRBV6-2/TRBV6-3; j_call: TRBJ2-4; d_call: TRBD2; cdr3_aa: CASSYDVTSEIKNIQYF